Listed below are T cell receptor beta chains from one sample, sequenced in a study of cytomegalovirus exposure and HLA in healthy donors. The repertoire was sequenced with immunoSEQ multiplex PCR; TCRdb's copy has only in-frame clones and lacks some. The sample includes 200,000 to 250,000 clones, over 80% of them seen just once. Sequencing was done on a sample of PBMCs. Source of these receptors: a boy aged 2 to 10 in good health and CMV-seronegative. Both conserved end residues are part of each CDR3. Each record gives: clone size, V gene, D gene, J gene, CDR3 DNA, CDR3 protein. D genes are given only for firm matches. Size is omitted from some rows. Given values are once, few, many or a class for expanded clones.

>.|TRBV6-1|.|TRBJ1-1
TGTGCCAGCAGAAGGGGCACTGAAGCTTTCTTT
CASRRGTEAFF
>.|TRBV19|.|TRBJ1-5
TGTGCCAGTAGTATGTCCAGGGGCGACCAGCCCCAGCATTTT
CASSMSRGDQPQHF
>.|TRBV2|.|TRBJ2-4
TGTGCCAGCAGTGAACAGGGGGGAAACATTCAGTACTTC
CASSEQGGNIQYF
>.|TRBV5-1|.|TRBJ2-1
TGCGCCAGCAGCTTGGATTCATACAATGAGCAGTTCTTC
CASSLDSYNEQFF
>.|TRBV5-4|.|TRBJ2-2
TGTGCCAGCAGCTGGCGGGGCCTCGAAGGTGGCGGGGAGCTGTTTTTT
CASSWRGLEGGGELFF
>.|TRBV5-8|TRBD2|TRBJ2-4
TGTGCCAGCAGCTTCGACACCCGGGGGGAAAACATTCAGTACTTC
CASSFDTRGENIQYF
>.|TRBV15|.|TRBJ2-1
TGTGCCACCAGCAGAGATCTGGCCCTGAGCGCGTTCTTC
CATSRDLALSAFF
>.|TRBV2|TRBD1|TRBJ2-2
TGTGCCAGCAGCAGGGGGAGCACCGGGGAGCTGTTTTTT
CASSRGSTGELFF
>.|TRBV18|.|TRBJ2-2
TGTGCCAGCTCACCCTTCGAGAGGACACATCGCACCGGGGAGCTGTTTTTT
CASSPFERTHRTGELFF
>.|TRBV19|.|TRBJ1-6
TGTGCCAGTAGGATCGGGGGTAATTCACCCCTCCACTTT
CASRIGGNSPLHF
>.|TRBV20-1|TRBD2|TRBJ2-1
TGCAGTGCGCTAGCGGGAGTTGAGCAGTTCTTC
CSALAGVEQFF
>.|TRBV2|.|TRBJ2-7
TGTGCCAGCAGTCCCTCTTCAAGAGGGGGTAGTTACGAGCAGTACTTC
CASSPSSRGGSYEQYF
>.|TRBV4-1|.|TRBJ2-7
TGCGCCAGCAGCCAAACACAGGGAAATGAATACGAGCAGTACTTC
CASSQTQGNEYEQYF
>once|TRBV4-1|TRBD1|TRBJ1-2
TGCGCCAGCAGCCACACACCCGGGACAGTAGGCAGCTATGGCTACACCTTC
CASSHTPGTVGSYGYTF
>.|TRBV27|.|TRBJ1-2
TGTGCCAGCAGTTTCCAGGCGCCCTATGGCTACACCTTC
CASSFQAPYGYTF
>.|TRBV19|TRBD2|TRBJ2-5
TGTGCCAGTAGTATAGATCGGACTAGTTTAGAGACCCAGTACTTC
CASSIDRTSLETQYF
>.|TRBV20-1|TRBD2|TRBJ2-1
TGCAGCGGAGAGACTAGCTATGAGCAGTTCTTC
CSGETSYEQFF
>once|TRBV4-1|.|TRBJ1-1
TGCGCCAGCAGCCCCGCCCCGGCAGGCCTTTTCATTGAAGCTTTCTTT
CASSPAPAGLFIEAFF
>.|TRBV21-1|.|TRBJ2-1
TGTGCCAGCAGCAAAGCTGATAGCGGTAGCTCCTACAATGAGCAGTTCTTC
CASSKADSGSSYNEQFF
>.|TRBV6-5|.|TRBJ1-6
TGTGCCAGCAGTAGGGGGTCGAATTCACCCCTCCACTTT
CASSRGSNSPLHF
>.|TRBV4-1|TRBD1|TRBJ2-3
TGCGCCAGCAGCCAAGTAGGGGCGGGACAGGGAGATACGCAGTATTTT
CASSQVGAGQGDTQYF
>.|TRBV19|.|TRBJ2-2
TGTGCCAGTAGTATAACCCTGACAAACACCGGGGAGCTGTTTTTT
CASSITLTNTGELFF
>few|TRBV7-6|.|TRBJ1-3
TGTGCCAGCAGCTTAGGTGGCAGTGGAAACACCATATATTTT
CASSLGGSGNTIYF
>few|TRBV21-1|.|TRBJ1-5
TGTGCCAGCAGCAAAGGACAGGGAGACAATCAGCCCCAGCATTTT
CASSKGQGDNQPQHF
>.|TRBV4-1|TRBD1|TRBJ1-5
TGCGCCAGCAGCCAAGGGGGACAGCGCAATCAGCCCCAGCATTTT
CASSQGGQRNQPQHF
>few|TRBV5-1|TRBD2|TRBJ2-1
TGCGCCAGCAGTCTTAGCGGGGATGAGCAGTTCTTC
CASSLSGDEQFF
>.|TRBV9|TRBD1|TRBJ1-3
TGTGCCAGCAGCGTAGAATCCAGGGGGCACACCATATATTTT
CASSVESRGHTIYF
>.|TRBV6-1|.|TRBJ1-2
TGTGCCAGCAGCGACGGGGGTAGCTATGGCTACACCTTC
CASSDGGSYGYTF
>.|TRBV30|.|TRBJ1-5
TGTGCCTGGAGTATCCGGGGGGAACAGCCCCAGCATTTT
CAWSIRGEQPQHF
>.|TRBV25-1|.|TRBJ2-7
TGTGCCAGCAGTGAACCGGCGGCCTACGAGCAGTACTTC
CASSEPAAYEQYF
>.|TRBV20-1|.|TRBJ2-1
TGCAGTGCTAGTTTCCGGGATGAGCAGTTCTTC
CSASFRDEQFF
>.|TRBV4-1|TRBD2|TRBJ2-7
TGCGCCAGCAGCCAAAGCGGGAGCTTGGCCGAGCAGTACTTC
CASSQSGSLAEQYF
>.|TRBV7-2|.|TRBJ2-5
TGTGCCAGCAGCTTAGGGGGGGGCCGAGAGACCCAGTACTTC
CASSLGGGRETQYF
>.|TRBV7-8|TRBD2|TRBJ2-7
TGTGCCAGCAGCTGGACACGGACTAGCGGGGGGGGTTACGAGCAGTACTTC
CASSWTRTSGGGYEQYF
>.|TRBV11-1|.|TRBJ2-5
TGTGCCAGCAGCTCTAGGGAGACCCAGTACTTC
CASSSRETQYF
>.|TRBV19|.|TRBJ2-7
TGTGCCAGTAGTATAGCCGGGATGGGGTACGAGCAGTACTTC
CASSIAGMGYEQYF
>.|TRBV7-9|TRBD2|TRBJ2-1
TGTGCCAGCAGCCCGTCTAGACTAGCGCTAAATGAGCAGTTCTTC
CASSPSRLALNEQFF
>.|TRBV19|.|TRBJ1-1
TGTGCCAGTATCCACAGGCAGGGGTACACTGAAGCTTTCTTT
CASIHRQGYTEAFF
>.|TRBV10-3|TRBD1|TRBJ2-1
TGTGCCATCAGTGAAGGGGGCACTGAGCAGTTCTTC
CAISEGGTEQFF
>.|TRBV30|.|TRBJ2-1
TGTGCCTGGAGTAAACTAGACTACAATGAGCAGTTCTTC
CAWSKLDYNEQFF
>.|TRBV5-1|TRBD2|TRBJ2-7
TGCGCCAGCAGCTTAGCTACTTCTAGCGGGGGAGGGAACGAGCAGTACTTC
CASSLATSSGGGNEQYF
>.|TRBV7-2|.|TRBJ2-2
TGTGCCAGCAGCTTAGGTGTAGGGACTCCCCACACCGGGGAGCTGTTTTTT
CASSLGVGTPHTGELFF
>.|TRBV11-1|TRBD1|TRBJ2-7
TGTGCCAGCAGCGTCGGGACAGTGGGGCAGTACTTC
CASSVGTVGQYF
>.|TRBV7-9|TRBD2|TRBJ2-2
TGTGCCAGCGGACTAGCGGGGGGCACCGGGGAGCTGTTTTTT
CASGLAGGTGELFF
>.|TRBV4-1|TRBD1|TRBJ1-6
TGCGCCAGCAGCCTAGAGGACAGGGGAGGCAATTCACCCCTCCACTTT
CASSLEDRGGNSPLHF
>.|TRBV5-1|.|TRBJ1-2
TGCGCCAGCAGCTTGAATCAGGGTAGCTATGGCTACACCTTC
CASSLNQGSYGYTF
>.|TRBV6-6|TRBD1|TRBJ1-6
TGTGCCAGCAGCTTCCGGACAGGGGCTTCTAATTCACCCCTCCACTTT
CASSFRTGASNSPLHF
>.|TRBV27|TRBD2|TRBJ2-5
TGTGCCAGCGCCCGGGGAGGGAAAGAGACCCAGTACTTC
CASARGGKETQYF
>.|TRBV6-1|TRBD2|TRBJ2-1
TGTGCCAGCAGTGGCTCGACTAGCGGGAGGGTGAATGAGCAGTTCTTC
CASSGSTSGRVNEQFF
>.|TRBV5-5|.|TRBJ1-1
TGTGCCAGCAGCTTGGTAGGAGACACTGAAGCTTTCTTT
CASSLVGDTEAFF
>.|TRBV7-9|TRBD1|TRBJ1-2
TGTTCCAGCAGCTCGAGCGGACAGGGGAAAGGGGGGGACTATGGCTACACCTTC
CSSSSSGQGKGGDYGYTF
>few|TRBV30|TRBD1|TRBJ2-7
TGTGCCTGGAGGACGGGACAGCTCGCGACCTACGAGCAGTACTTC
CAWRTGQLATYEQYF